This TCR beta chain was retrieved from a study of blood T cell repertoires in COVID-19. Turning to the study itself: PBMCs, B-cell-depleted T cells, or T cells were the source of the cDNA or gDNA that made up the material.

Profiling relied on immunoSEQ multiplex PCR, and the TCRdb table lists in-frame clones only, not all of them. Of fewer than 250,000 clones listed, 80% to 85% were seen once; the top ten hold about 8.9%. After removal of 1 base from V and 7 bases from J, the junction contained 7 bases not matched to a gene. CDR3 size: 16 residues. Germline loops: CDR1 GTSNPN, CDR2 SVGIG (reference sequence). Cohorts were based on clinical histories the participants reported. This receptor was identified in a woman aged 45-65 years with acute COVID-19. Material: PBMCs or T cells enriched from blood (not recorded which). This chain uses TRBV30 with TRBJ1-6; 10 nucleotides line up with TRBD1. CDR3 bases: TGTGCCTGGAGTGCCCGGACAGGGGGGAGAAATTCACCCCTCCACTTT. Protein sequence: CAWSARTGGRNSPLHF.